This T cell receptor (beta chain) appears in the sequencing data of a study of regulatory T cells in long-lasting Graves disease. General study points: TRBV28, TRBJ1-2 and TRBJ2-5 were segments that persistent disease favored.

Time point specified: newly diagnosed GD, antithyroid drugs for less than 3 months. The TCR library was made from RNA extracted from PBMCs. The TCR beta library used iRepertoire HTBI primers with Arm-PCR amplification of CDR3. Via MiXCR, TCRdb re-called the multiplex PCR reads, giving one row per CDR3 protein. The sample comprises 400,000 to 450,000 distinct CDR3 sequences, roughly 17% of which are singletons, and about 10% rests with the top ten. This clonotype was observed a handful of times. Antigen unknown. The CDR3 contains 16 residues. V was shortened by 3 bases and J by 0 bases, with 15 bases between the two germline ends. The V gene's germline CDR1 is MGHRA and CDR2 YSYEKL. Separately, the same data were catalogued under a study of T cells in Graves' hyperthyroidism and ophthalmopathy. That study reports: For Graves' hyperthyroidism to be stable, ophthalmopathy could not progress within 18 months. The HTBI primer set drove a first-round RT-PCR of the TCR CDR3.

This clonotype was obtained from a woman aged 30 to 39 with Graves disease. The sequences come from peripheral blood mononuclear cells (PBMCs), collected at new diagnosis, from a patient treated with antithyroid drugs. This rearrangement joins TRBV4-1 to TRBJ2-7; D gene unclear. The CDR3 spells CASSHIPASSSYEQYF. The CDR3, as DNA: TGCGCCAGCAGCCATATCCCTGCGTCTTCCTCCTACGAGCAGTACTTC.